In this sample, the clone carrying this T cell receptor beta chain turned up a few times. Original methodology: Researchers report that nucleated cell counts were estimated from reference gene primer amplification. This table comes from immunoSEQ multiplex PCR, and its TCRdb copy is limited to in-frame clones, with some not included. V and J calls and clone size are those listed in that table; D and trimming were worked out from the DNA. This sample yields tens of thousands of clones, of which roughly 80% are seen a single time; about 16% belongs to the top ten. These data are taken from a study of blood T cell repertoires in COVID-19. On the study more broadly: In each case, the material was cDNA or gDNA derived from T cells, B-cell-depleted T cells, or PBMCs.

This CDR3 is 13 amino acids long. CDR1 and CDR2 (germline): WSHSY, SAAADI. Trimming took off 4 bases at V and 1 base at J, with 7 bases between the two ends. The sequenced material came from peripheral blood. This sequence originates from a woman older than 75 with active or convalescent COVID-19. V and J are TRBV10-2 and TRBJ1-1; perhaps TRBD1 as D (5 bases). DNA for the CDR3: TGCGCCAGCAGTGGGACAACGAACACTGAAGCTTTCTTT. It yields the protein CASSGTTNTEAFF.